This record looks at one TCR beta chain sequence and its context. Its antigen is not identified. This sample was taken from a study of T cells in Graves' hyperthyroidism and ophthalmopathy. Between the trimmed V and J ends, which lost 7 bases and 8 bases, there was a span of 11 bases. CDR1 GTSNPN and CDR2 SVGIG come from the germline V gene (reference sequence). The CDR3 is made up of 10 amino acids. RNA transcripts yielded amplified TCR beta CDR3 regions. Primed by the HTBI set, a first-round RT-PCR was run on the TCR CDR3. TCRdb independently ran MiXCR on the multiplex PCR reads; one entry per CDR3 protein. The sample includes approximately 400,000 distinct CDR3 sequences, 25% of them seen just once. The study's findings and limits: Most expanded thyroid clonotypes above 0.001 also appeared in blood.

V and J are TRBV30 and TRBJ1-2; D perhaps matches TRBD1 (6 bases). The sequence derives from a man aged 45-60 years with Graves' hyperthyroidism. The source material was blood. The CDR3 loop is CASRTAGYTF. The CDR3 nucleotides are TGTGCCTCCAGGACAGCCGGCTACACCTTC.